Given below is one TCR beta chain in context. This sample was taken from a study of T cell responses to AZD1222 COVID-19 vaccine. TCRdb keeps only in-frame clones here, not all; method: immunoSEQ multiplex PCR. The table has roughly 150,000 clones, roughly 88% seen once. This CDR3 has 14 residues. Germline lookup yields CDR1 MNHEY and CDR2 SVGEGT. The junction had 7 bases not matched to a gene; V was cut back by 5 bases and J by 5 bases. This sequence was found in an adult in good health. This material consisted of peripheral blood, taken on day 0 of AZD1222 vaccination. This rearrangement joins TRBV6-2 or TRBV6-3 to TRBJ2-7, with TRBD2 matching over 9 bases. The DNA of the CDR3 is TGTGCCAGCAGTCAGACTAGCGGCAGCCACGAGCAGTACTTC. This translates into CASSQTSGSHEQYF.